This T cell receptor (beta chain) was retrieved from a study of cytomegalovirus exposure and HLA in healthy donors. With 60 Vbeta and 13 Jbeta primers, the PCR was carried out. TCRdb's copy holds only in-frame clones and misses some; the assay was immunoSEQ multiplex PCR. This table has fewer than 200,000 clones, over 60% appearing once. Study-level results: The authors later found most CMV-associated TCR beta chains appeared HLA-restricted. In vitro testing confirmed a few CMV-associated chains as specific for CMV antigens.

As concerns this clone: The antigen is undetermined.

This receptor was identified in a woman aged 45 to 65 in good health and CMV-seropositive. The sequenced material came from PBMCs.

CDR3: CASSPVLNTGELFF. For the CDR3, the DNA is TGTGCCAGCAGCCCAGTCCTGAACACCGGGGAGCTGTTTTTT. The V call is TRBV7-2, the J call TRBJ2-2; D is ambiguous. The CDR3 is made up of 14 amino acids. Germline CDR1 is SGHTA and CDR2 is FQGNSA. Trimming stripped 5 bases from V and 1 base from J, with 8 bases between. Using reference TRBV7-2 and TRBJ2-2 for the parts outside the CDR3, the full variable domain is GAGVSQSPSNKVTEKGKDVELRCDPISGHTALYWYRQSLGQGLEFLIYFQGNSAPDKSGLPSDRFSAERTGGSVSTLTIQRTQQEDSAVYLCASSPVLNTGELFFGEGSRLTVL.